These T cell receptor beta chains were read from a single sample in a study of blood T cell repertoires in COVID-19. Here immunoSEQ multiplex PCR was the method, and the copy in TCRdb shows in-frame clones only, minus some. The table lists 100,000 to 150,000 clones, about 89% of them singletons, with more than 3.5% in the top ten. Sequenced: peripheral blood. The source is a man between 60 and 75 years old with COVID-19, enrolled during active disease. CDR3s include the opening cysteine and the closing phenylalanine or tryptophan. The order of the fields is J gene, D gene, CDR3 length, clone size, V gene, CDR3 DNA, CDR3 protein. A D gene is named only where the DNA matches it firmly. Clone size appears in some rows only: once, few, many, or a class for an expanded clone.

>TRBJ1-2|NA|13|NA|TRBV30
TGTGCCTGGAGTGGACGTGGAGACTATGGCTACACCTTC
CAWSGRGDYGYTF
>TRBJ2-7|NA|16|NA|TRBV5-1
TGCGCCAGCAGCTTGGCCCCGGGAGTTAGCTCCTACGAGCAGTACTTC
CASSLAPGVSSYEQYF
>TRBJ1-5|NA|14|NA|TRBV5-6
TGTGCCAGCAGCTTGTGGGCGGGGAATCAGCCCCAGCATTTT
CASSLWAGNQPQHF
>TRBJ1-3|TRBD1|16|once|TRBV7-3
TGTGCCAGCAGCTTAAATACAGGGGACTCTGGAAACACCATATATTTT
CASSLNTGDSGNTIYF
>TRBJ2-6|NA|15|NA|TRBV19
TGTGCCAGTAGTATCTCGGGGACTGGGGCCAACGTCCTGACTTTC
CASSISGTGANVLTF
>TRBJ2-1|NA|13|NA|TRBV9
TGTGCCAGCAGCCCCCACAACTACAATGAGCAGTTCTTC
CASSPHNYNEQFF
>TRBJ2-3|NA|11|NA|TRBV20-1
TGCAGTGCTACCGTCACAGATACGCAGTATTTT
CSATVTDTQYF
>TRBJ1-3|NA|12|NA|TRBV30
TGTGCCTGGTCGCTACAGGGTGACACCATATATTTT
CAWSLQGDTIYF
>TRBJ2-1|TRBD2|14|NA|TRBV6-5
TGTGCCAGCAGTACCCTAGCGGGGAACAATGAGCAGTTCTTC
CASSTLAGNNEQFF
>TRBJ2-1|NA|18|NA|TRBV30
TGTGCCTGGAGTCAGGGGGGTCCCCTTGCCAGCTCCTACAATGAGCAGTTCTTC
CAWSQGGPLASSYNEQFF
>TRBJ1-6|TRBD1|13|NA|TRBV2
TGTGCCACCAGGGGGACATATAATTCACCCCTCCACTTT
CATRGTYNSPLHF
>TRBJ1-4|NA|14|NA|TRBV4-2
TGTGCCAGCAGCCAAACTGGGGAGGAGGAAAAACTGTTTTTT
CASSQTGEEEKLFF
>TRBJ1-4|NA|12|NA|TRBV29-1
TGCAGCGCCCGGGGAGGAGGTGAAAAACTGTTTTTT
CSARGGGEKLFF
>TRBJ2-7|NA|14|NA|TRBV21-1
TGTGCCAGCAGCAAAGTTAAGCTTAACTACGAGCAGTACTTC
CASSKVKLNYEQYF
>TRBJ1-6|NA|12|NA|TRBV6-5
TGTGCCAGCATCTTAACAGGGAAAGCCCTCCACTTT
CASILTGKALHF
>TRBJ2-3|TRBD1|15|NA|TRBV2
TGTGCCAGCAGTGGACAGGACAGGGGGGCAGATACGCAGTATTTT
CASSGQDRGADTQYF
>TRBJ1-5|TRBD1|15|NA|TRBV5-1
TGCGCCAGCAGCTTGGACGGGACAGGGGTTCAGCCCCAGCATTTT
CASSLDGTGVQPQHF
>TRBJ2-2|NA|14|NA|TRBV5-1
TGCGCCAGCTTTATGGGGCTTCCCACCGGGGAGCTGTTTTTT
CASFMGLPTGELFF
>TRBJ2-7|NA|14|NA|TRBV6-5
TGTGCCAGCAGACACGAAACAGGGTCCTACGAGCAGTACTTC
CASRHETGSYEQYF
>TRBJ2-5|NA|16|NA|TRBV5-4
TGTGCCAGCAGCTTGGAGCTTACGGGGGAACAAGAGACCCAGTACTTC
CASSLELTGEQETQYF
>TRBJ1-2|NA|16|NA|TRBV5-1
TGCGCCAGCAGCATGTCGGACATGGGATCTAACTATGGCTACACCTTC
CASSMSDMGSNYGYTF
>TRBJ1-5|NA|13|few|TRBV25-1
TGTGCCAGCAGTGCGGACAGCTATCAGCCCCAGCATTTT
CASSADSYQPQHF
>TRBJ1-5|TRBD1|14|NA|TRBV7-9
TGTGCCAGCAGCCCCGGGACAGACAATCAGCCCCAGCATTTT
CASSPGTDNQPQHF
>TRBJ1-1|TRBD1|14|few|TRBV7-3
TGTGCCAGCAGCTCGGGACAGCAAAACACTGAAGCTTTCTTT
CASSSGQQNTEAFF
>TRBJ1-2|TRBD1|14|NA|TRBV10-3
TGTGCCATCAGTGATTTTGGGACAGACTATGGCTACACCTTC
CAISDFGTDYGYTF
>TRBJ2-7|TRBD2|16|NA|TRBV5-1
TGCGCCAGCAGCTTGGGAGCGGGGCTGAGCTCCTACGAGCAGTACTTC
CASSLGAGLSSYEQYF
>TRBJ1-1|NA|13|NA|TRBV4-3
TGCGCCAGCAGCCGAGACAGGAACACTGAAGCTTTCTTT
CASSRDRNTEAFF
>TRBJ2-6|NA|18|NA|TRBV2
TGTGCCAGCAATCCCGTGGGGGTTAGCGGCTCTGGGGCCAACGTCCTGACTTTC
CASNPVGVSGSGANVLTF
>TRBJ2-5|TRBD1|16|NA|TRBV6-5
TGTGCCAGCAGTTACTCGCCGGGACAGGGACAAGAGACCCAGTACTTC
CASSYSPGQGQETQYF